This T cell receptor (beta chain) appears in the sequencing data of a study of beta chain features in type 1 diabetes. Study background: Sorted cell examination encompassed around 100,000,000 cells across all samples. Study conclusions and caveats: TCRB CDR3s from Type 1 diabetes patients were moderately but significantly shorter in all four CD4+ subsets. Researchers caution that PCR might favor shorter templates, equally among patients and controls.

Trimming shortened V by 5 bases and J by 1 base, and 18 bases separated the two germline ends. Per the germline V gene, CDR1 is SEHNR and CDR2 is FQNEAQ (reference sequence). This CDR3 has 17 amino acids. Worth noting for this clone: What it binds is unknown.

Investigators reverse transcribed all isolated RNA, so they sequenced expressed TCRB transcripts. Here immunoSEQ multiplex PCR was the method, and the copy in TCRdb shows in-frame clones only, minus some. The sample carries 600,000 or so clones, roughly 12% recorded once. This clonotype was obtained from a man younger than 40 with type 1 diabetes. The sample consisted of naive CD4+ T cells from blood. V usage is TRBV7-9 and J usage is TRBJ1-5; D gene unclear. CDR3 region: CASSPARVGGSNQPQHF. The CDR3 DNA follows: TGTGCCAGCAGCCCTGCCCGGGTTGGTGGGAGCAATCAGCCCCAGCATTTT.